This T cell receptor (beta chain) was retrieved from a study of human T cells and chemical hapten exposure. This clonotype was seen ten or more times. TCRdb re-called the RACE reads through MiXCR, storing one row per CDR3 protein. The data show 90,000 to 110,000 distinct CDR3 sequences, 9.2% seen once. Time point here: patch test 2, 6 weeks after DPC sensitization. Documented treatment: therapeutic diphenylcyclopropenone sensitization with weekly scalp DPC. The sequence was collected from a woman aged 40 to 50 with alopecia areata. Some clones in this sample may be carry-over from other donors' samples. The source was whole blood, collected in connection with sensitization to the hapten diphenylcyclopropenone (DPC).

The CDR3 loop reads CASSKAPYPGGTTYTDTQYF. CDR3 nucleotide sequence: TGTGCCAGCAGCAAAGCGCCTTATCCGGGGGGCACTACCTACACAGATACGCAGTATTTT. The J gene is TRBJ2-3, the V gene TRBV21-1; the table names TRBD1, a call not compared with the DNA. TRBV21-1 is marked as a pseudogene. The CDR3 loop spans 20 amino acids.